One T cell receptor (beta chain) is described in this entry. Its antigen is unknown. The input lacks base qualities; no much larger clone sits a single base away. The germline V gene (reference sequence) yields LNHNV for CDR1 and YYDKDF for CDR2. The CDR3, from cysteine to phenylalanine, totals 13 residues. Just CDR3 DNA is preserved here, 39 bases in frame from base 1. V is reduced by 5 bases and J by 10 bases, leaving a spacing of 17 bases between them. This record belongs to a study of OX40 agonist ivuxolimab in advanced cancers. A note on the overall study: Ivuxolimab was an agonistic, fully human IgG2 monoclonal antibody directed against OX40 (CD134), a costimulatory receptor. The paper describes the monotherapy dose-escalation part (N of about 54 patients) of the phase I trial of ivuxolimab. The purpose of peripheral TCRbeta sequencing was to test whether ivuxolimab changed TCR sequence diversity and led to clonal T-cell expansion. Partial responses occurred in three dose-escalation patients, of whom one had hepatocellular carcinoma and two had cutaneous melanoma. Prior anti-PD-1, anti-PD-L1 or anti-CTLA-4 therapy was permitted, and 30% to 50% of dose-escalation patients had received checkpoint inhibitors. Intravenous ivuxolimab was administered to patients every 2 weeks at six dose levels: 0.01, 0.1, 0.3, 1.5, 3 and 10 mg/kg. In the dose-escalation cohort, around four fifths of patients were male, and the mean age was roughly 60 years with a range of roughly 23 to 79. Of the roughly 52 dose-escalation patients, hepatocellular carcinoma was present in approximately 20, melanoma in approximately 15, renal cell carcinoma in 9 and head and neck cancer in 9.

To sequence the TCRbeta CDR3 region, genomic DNA was isolated from the sorted cells. The immunoSEQ Assay was used to sequence the TCRbeta CDR3 regions. TCRdb's version of the immuneACCESS table is confined to in-frame rearrangements and falls short of the full clone set. An unresolved V gene accounts for under half of the shortfall where checked; the remainder is of unknown origin. Across this sample there are tens of thousands of clones, with roughly nine tenths seen only once. The biggest ten clones account for around 24% of the sample. What the study reported, not specific to this receptor: In the 0.1-3.0 mg/kg groups, partial responders had among the lowest normalized peripheral clonal expansion, particularly in CD8+ T cells. After ivuxolimab, more expanded clones were found on average in CD8+ T cells than in CD4+ T cells. Low levels of normalized T-cell clonal expansion were also seen in some patients who did not respond. Clonal expansion of both CD4+ and CD8+ blood T cells was observed from baseline to week 6 at doses 0.1 to 3.0 mg/kg. The antigen specificity of the peripheral T cells that underwent clonal expansion was not determined.

The trial excluded patients who had a history of autoimmune disease or who were on systemic immunosuppression. In every dose cohort, peripheral blood was drawn for TCR sequencing at baseline, cycle 4 day 1, and cycle 7 day 1. The samples were drawn from a first-in-human, open-label, multicenter phase I dose-escalation trial of ivuxolimab. The trial enrolled adults with locally advanced or metastatic head and neck squamous cell, hepatocellular, melanoma or renal cell carcinoma. Before TCR sequencing, CD4+ T cells and CD8+ T cells were sorted from peripheral blood as separate populations. The sample consisted of CD4+ or CD8+ T cells sorted from blood, taken in a trial of the OX40 agonist ivuxolimab. This chain joins TRBV15 to TRBJ1-1; there is no confident call for the D gene. The source of this sequence is an adult with an advanced solid tumor such as melanoma, head and neck, liver or kidney cancer. The DNA sequence follows: TGTGCCACCAGCCAATTCACCGGATCCGGAGCTTTCTTT. The resulting protein is CATSQFTGSGAFF.